A selection of T cell receptor beta chains follows, all from one sample in a study of T cells after yellow fever vaccination. Each CDR3 protein gets one entry after TCRdb re-called the 5' RACE reads with MiXCR. The sample includes around 340,000 distinct CDR3 sequences, about an eighth seen only once; the top ten take 2.5% to 4%. Specimen: CD4+ T cells sorted from PBMCs, collected 15 days after the yellow fever booster vaccination. The receptors here all came from a man between 18 and 29 years old who received the YFV17D yellow fever vaccine. Each CDR3 is given with its conserved first and last residue. D genes are given only for firm matches. Not all rows give a size; the values are once, few, many and, for expanded clones, a class.

>-|TRBV18|TRBD2|TRBJ2-7
TGTGCCAGCTCACCCGGGGCTAGCGGGGGGGCAGGCGAGCAGTACTTC
CASSPGASGGAGEQYF
>few|TRBV3-1|-|TRBJ2-7
TGTGCCAGCAGCCACGGGCCTACTCCCTCCGAGCAGTACTTC
CASSHGPTPSEQYF
>-|TRBV4-2|TRBD1|TRBJ1-5
TGTGCCAGCAGCCAGCGGGACAGGGATGAACAGCCCCAGCATTTT
CASSQRDRDEQPQHF
>few|TRBV6-6|-|TRBJ1-3
TGTGCCAGCAGTTACGGGCAGGGTTCGTACTCTGGAAACACCATATATTTT
CASSYGQGSYSGNTIYF
>few|TRBV20-1|-|TRBJ2-3
TGCAGTTCTAAGGTATCGAGGGCTAGCGCGACAGATACGCAGTATTTT
CSSKVSRASATDTQYF
>few|TRBV6-2/TRBV6-3|-|TRBJ1-6
TGTGCCAGCAGTTACCGGGCGGATAATTCACCCCTCCACTTT
CASSYRADNSPLHF
>-|TRBV29-1|TRBD1|TRBJ1-2
TGCAGCGTGAGGGGGGGCGAAGGACAGGGGGCGTATGGCTACACCTTC
CSVRGGEGQGAYGYTF
>few|TRBV4-1|-|TRBJ1-6
TGCGCCAGCAGCCAAGATCTAGTTAATTCACCCCTCCACTTT
CASSQDLVNSPLHF
>few|TRBV5-1|TRBD1|TRBJ2-5
TGCGCCAGCAGCTTTTTACAGGGGCCCCAAGAGACCCAGTACTTC
CASSFLQGPQETQYF
>few|TRBV2|TRBD1|TRBJ2-5
TGTGCCAGCTGCCGGGACAGTTTTCAAGAGACCCAGTACTTC
CASCRDSFQETQYF
>many|TRBV6-6|-|TRBJ1-5
TGTGCCAGCCGAGGTACATATAGCAATCAGCCCCAGCATTTT
CASRGTYSNQPQHF
>-|TRBV6-5|TRBD1|TRBJ1-2
TGTGCCAGCAGTAGACCTGGGACAGGGAGTTACTATGGCTACACCTTC
CASSRPGTGSYYGYTF
>few|TRBV9|-|TRBJ2-4
TGTGCCAGCAGCGGAGGCGATGGAAACATTCAGTACTTC
CASSGGDGNIQYF
>-|TRBV20-1|TRBD2|TRBJ2-1
TGCAGTGCTAGAGCGGGAGGGTATTATGAGCAGTTCTTC
CSARAGGYYEQFF
>-|TRBV19|TRBD1|TRBJ1-5
TGTGCCAGTAGTACCCGGACAGGGGGGCAGCCCCAGCATTTT
CASSTRTGGQPQHF
>-|TRBV28|-|TRBJ2-7
TGTGCCAGTCGCCCACCGGGACCGATATACGAGCAGTACTTC
CASRPPGPIYEQYF
>-|TRBV6-5|-|TRBJ2-1
TGTGCCAGCAGCTCCCACCCCCGCAATGAGCAGTTCTTC
CASSSHPRNEQFF
>-|TRBV24-1|-|TRBJ1-3
TGTGCCACCAGTGTCGCCGGAAAGGTTGGGAACACCATATATTTT
CATSVAGKVGNTIYF
>-|TRBV9|-|TRBJ2-6
TGTGCCAGCAGTGGAAGGGGGGACTCTGGGGCCAACGTCCTGACTTTC
CASSGRGDSGANVLTF
>-|TRBV5-1|-|TRBJ2-1
TGCGCCAGCAGCTTGACGGCAAAAGGCAATGAGCAGTTCTTC
CASSLTAKGNEQFF
>many|TRBV3-1|TRBD1|TRBJ1-6
TGTGCCAGCAGCCAATCCGGACAGGGGAGCTCCTATAATTCACCCCTCCACTTT
CASSQSGQGSSYNSPLHF
>-|TRBV3-1|TRBD1|TRBJ1-2
TGTGCCAGCAGCCAAGGCCCGGGACAGGACTATGGCTACACCTTC
CASSQGPGQDYGYTF
>-|TRBV18|-|TRBJ1-1
TGTGCCAGCTCACCGGGGGGCGTCACTGAAGCTCTCTTT
CASSPGGVTEALF
>few|TRBV27|TRBD1|TRBJ1-5
TGTGCCAGCAGTTCAACAGGGGGTGGTCGGCAGCCCCAGCATTTT
CASSSTGGGRQPQHF
>few|TRBV7-2|-|TRBJ1-1
TGTGCCAGCAGCTGGGGACGGGCGGGGACTGAAGCTTTCTTT
CASSWGRAGTEAFF
>-|TRBV7-9|TRBD2|TRBJ2-1
TGTGCCAGCAGCCCCCTAGCGGGCTCTTCCAATGAGCAGTTCTTC
CASSPLAGSSNEQFF
>-|TRBV20-1|-|TRBJ2-3
TGCAGTGCCCTACTAGCACCGGGCACAGATACGCAGTATTTT
CSALLAPGTDTQYF
>few|TRBV5-1|TRBD2|TRBJ2-1
TGCGCCAGCAGCTCTTCTAGCGGGGTGGTTGAGCAGTTCTTC
CASSSSSGVVEQFF
>few|TRBV11-1|-|TRBJ2-4
TGTGCCAGCAGTATCTCAGGGGCGGAAAACATTCAGTACTTC
CASSISGAENIQYF
>-|TRBV20-1|-|TRBJ2-6
TGCAGTGCTAGAGCTGGGGCCAACGTCCTGACTTTC
CSARAGANVLTF
>-|TRBV2|TRBD1|TRBJ2-4
TGTGCCAGCAGCCCCACCGGGACAGGAATAAACATTCAGTACTTC
CASSPTGTGINIQYF
>many|TRBV12-3/TRBV12-4|-|TRBJ1-5
TGTGCCAGCAGTTTCGACAATCAGCCCCAGCATTTT
CASSFDNQPQHF
>few|TRBV11-1|-|TRBJ2-7
TGTGCCAGCAGCTTAGCAGCAGGGTTCTACGAGCAGTACTTC
CASSLAAGFYEQYF